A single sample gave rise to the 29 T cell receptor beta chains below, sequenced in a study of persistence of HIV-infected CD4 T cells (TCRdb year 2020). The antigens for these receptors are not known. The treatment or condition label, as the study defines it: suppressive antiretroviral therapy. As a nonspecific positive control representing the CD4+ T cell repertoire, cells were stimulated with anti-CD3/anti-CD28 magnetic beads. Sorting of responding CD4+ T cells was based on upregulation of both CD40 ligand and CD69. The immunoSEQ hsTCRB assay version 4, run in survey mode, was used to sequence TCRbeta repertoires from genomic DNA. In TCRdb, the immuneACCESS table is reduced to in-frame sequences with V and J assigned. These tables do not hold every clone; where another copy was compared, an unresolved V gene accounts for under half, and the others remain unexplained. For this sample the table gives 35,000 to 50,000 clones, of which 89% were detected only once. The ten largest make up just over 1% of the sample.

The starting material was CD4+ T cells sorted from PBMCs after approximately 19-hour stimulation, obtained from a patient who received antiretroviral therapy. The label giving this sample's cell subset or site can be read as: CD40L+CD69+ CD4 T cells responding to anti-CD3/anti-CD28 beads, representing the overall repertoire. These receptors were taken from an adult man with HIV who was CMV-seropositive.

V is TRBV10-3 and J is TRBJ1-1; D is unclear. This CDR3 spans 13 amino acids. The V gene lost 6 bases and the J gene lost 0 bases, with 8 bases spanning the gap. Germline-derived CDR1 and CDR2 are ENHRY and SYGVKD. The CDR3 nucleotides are TGTGCCATCAGGAAGGAGGTGAACACTGAAGCTTTCTTT. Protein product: CAIRKEVNTEAFF.

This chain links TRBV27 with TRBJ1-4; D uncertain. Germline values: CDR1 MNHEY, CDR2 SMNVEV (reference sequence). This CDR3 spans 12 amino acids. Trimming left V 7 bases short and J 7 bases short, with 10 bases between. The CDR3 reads CASTAGGEKLFF. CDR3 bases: TGTGCCAGCACCGCGGGTGGTGAAAAACTGTTTTTT.

CDR3 DNA: TGTGCCAGCAGTGAATTGTTTTCGGCTAGCGGGGTGTACGAGCAGTACTTC. It specifies CASSELFSASGVYEQYF. The rearrangement joins TRBV6-1 to TRBJ2-7, with 9 bases identical to TRBD2. Germline V lookup: CDR1 MNHNS, CDR2 SASEGT. V trimming: 2 bases; J trimming: 4 bases; junction bases outside the gene matches: 12. This CDR3 is 17 amino acids long.

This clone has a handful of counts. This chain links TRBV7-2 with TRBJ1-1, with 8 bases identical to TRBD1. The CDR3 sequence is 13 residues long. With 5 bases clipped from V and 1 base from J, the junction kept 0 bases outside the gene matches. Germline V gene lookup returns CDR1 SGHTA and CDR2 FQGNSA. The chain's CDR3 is CASSGQGNTEAFF. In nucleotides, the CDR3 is TGTGCCAGCAGCGGACAGGGGAACACTGAAGCTTTCTTT.

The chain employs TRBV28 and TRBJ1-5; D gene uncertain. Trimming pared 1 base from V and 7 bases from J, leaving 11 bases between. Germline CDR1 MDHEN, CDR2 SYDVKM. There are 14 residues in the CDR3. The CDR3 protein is CASSLSRLGQPQHF. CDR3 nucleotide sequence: TGTGCCAGCAGTTTATCGAGGTTGGGCCAGCCCCAGCATTTT.

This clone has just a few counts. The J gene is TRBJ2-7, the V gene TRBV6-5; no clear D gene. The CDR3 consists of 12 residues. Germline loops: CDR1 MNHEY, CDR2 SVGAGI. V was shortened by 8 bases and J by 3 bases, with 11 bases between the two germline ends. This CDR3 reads CASPPILYEQYF. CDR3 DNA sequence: TGTGCCAGCCCTCCGATCCTCTACGAGCAGTACTTC.

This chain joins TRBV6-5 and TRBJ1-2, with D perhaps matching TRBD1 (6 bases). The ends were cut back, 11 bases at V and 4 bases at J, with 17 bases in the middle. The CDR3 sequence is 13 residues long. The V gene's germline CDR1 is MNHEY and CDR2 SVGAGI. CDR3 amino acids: CALGGQIFYGYTF. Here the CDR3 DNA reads TGTGCCTTAGGAGGACAGATCTTCTATGGCTACACCTTC.

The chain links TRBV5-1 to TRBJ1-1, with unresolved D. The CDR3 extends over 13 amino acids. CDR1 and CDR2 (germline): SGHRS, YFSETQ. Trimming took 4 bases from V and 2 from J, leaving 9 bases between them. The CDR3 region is CASSPLTNTEAFF. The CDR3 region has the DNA TGCGCCAGCAGCCCTTTAACAAACACTGAAGCTTTCTTT.

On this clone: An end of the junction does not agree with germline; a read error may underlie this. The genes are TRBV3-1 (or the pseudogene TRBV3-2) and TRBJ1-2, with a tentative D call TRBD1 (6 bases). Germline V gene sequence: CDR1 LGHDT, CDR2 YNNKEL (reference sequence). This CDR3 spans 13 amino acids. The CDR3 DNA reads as TGTGCCAGCAGTCAAGGACAGTACTATGGCTACACCTTC. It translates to CASSQGQYYGYTF.

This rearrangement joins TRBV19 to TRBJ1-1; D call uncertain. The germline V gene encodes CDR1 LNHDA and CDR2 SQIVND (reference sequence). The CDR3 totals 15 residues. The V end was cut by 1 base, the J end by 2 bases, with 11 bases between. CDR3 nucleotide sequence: TGTGCCAGTAGTATAGGGCGCACAAGTAACACTGAAGCTTTCTTT. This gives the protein CASSIGRTSNTEAFF.

The CDR3 spells CASSSPGAGEKLFF. CDR3 DNA sequence: TGTGCCAGCAGCTCGCCAGGGGCCGGGGAAAAACTGTTTTTT. The gene calls are TRBV28 and TRBJ1-4; D might be TRBD1 (6 bases). Trimming pared 6 bases from V and 8 bases from J, leaving 16 bases between. From germline, CDR1 is MDHEN and CDR2 SYDVKM. CDR3 length equals 14 residues.

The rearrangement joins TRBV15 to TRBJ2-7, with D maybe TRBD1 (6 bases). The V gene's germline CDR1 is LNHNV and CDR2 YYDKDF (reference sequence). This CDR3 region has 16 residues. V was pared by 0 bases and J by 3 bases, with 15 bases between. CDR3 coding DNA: TGTGCCACCAGCAGAGATAGAGGGGGTTCTGTCTACGAGCAGTACTTC. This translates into CATSRDRGGSVYEQYF.

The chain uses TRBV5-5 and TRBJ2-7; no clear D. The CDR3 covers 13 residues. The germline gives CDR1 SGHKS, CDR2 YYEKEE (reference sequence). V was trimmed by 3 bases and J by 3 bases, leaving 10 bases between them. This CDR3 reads CASSSRSGYEQYF. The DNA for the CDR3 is TGTGCCAGCAGCTCAAGGTCCGGCTACGAGCAGTACTTC.

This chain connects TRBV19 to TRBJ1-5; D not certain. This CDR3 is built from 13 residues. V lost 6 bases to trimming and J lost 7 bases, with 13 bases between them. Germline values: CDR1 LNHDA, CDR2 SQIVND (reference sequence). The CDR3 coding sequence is TGTGCCAGTAGCGCGAGCCAGGTGCAGCCCCAGCATTTT. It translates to CASSASQVQPQHF.

The CDR3 nucleotides read TGTGCCAGCAGCCCCTTCGGGAGGGAATATAGGGAGAATTCACCCCTCCACTTT. Translated, it gives CASSPFGREYRENSPLHF. The chain recombines TRBV27 with TRBJ1-6, with no clear D. Germline V gene sequence: CDR1 MNHEY, CDR2 SMNVEV (reference sequence). The CDR3 length is 18 residues. V was shortened by 6 bases and J by 7 bases, with 25 bases between the two germline ends.

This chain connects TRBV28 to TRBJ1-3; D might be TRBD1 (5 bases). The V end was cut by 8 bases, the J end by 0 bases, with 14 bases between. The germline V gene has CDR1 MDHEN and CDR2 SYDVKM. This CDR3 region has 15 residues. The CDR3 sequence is CASLHGTSSGNTIYF. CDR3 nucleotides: TGTGCCAGCTTACATGGGACGAGCTCTGGAAACACCATATATTTT.

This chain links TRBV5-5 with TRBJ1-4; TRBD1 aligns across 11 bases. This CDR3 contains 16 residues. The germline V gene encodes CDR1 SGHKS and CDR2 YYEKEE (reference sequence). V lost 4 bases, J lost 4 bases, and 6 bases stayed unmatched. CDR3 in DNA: TGTGCCAGCAGCGCCATAGGGACAGGGGGTAATGAAAAACTGTTTTTT. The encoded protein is CASSAIGTGGNEKLFF.

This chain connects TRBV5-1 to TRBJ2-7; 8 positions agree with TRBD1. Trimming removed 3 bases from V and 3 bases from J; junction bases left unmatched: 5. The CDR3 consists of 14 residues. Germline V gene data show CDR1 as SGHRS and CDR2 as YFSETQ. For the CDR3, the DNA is TGCGCCAGCAGCTCGGTGGACAGGGTCTACGAGCAGTACTTC. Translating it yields CASSSVDRVYEQYF. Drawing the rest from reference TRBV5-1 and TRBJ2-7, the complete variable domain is KAGVTQTPRYLIKTRGQQVTLSCSPISGHRSVSWYQQTPGQGLQFLFEYFSETQRNKGNFPGRFSGRQFSNSRSEMNVSTLELGDSALYLCASSSVDRVYEQYFGPGTRLTVT.

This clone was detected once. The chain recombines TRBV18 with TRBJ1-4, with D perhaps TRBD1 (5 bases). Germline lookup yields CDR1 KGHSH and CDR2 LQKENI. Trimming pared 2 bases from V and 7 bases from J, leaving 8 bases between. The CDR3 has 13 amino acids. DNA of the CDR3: TGTGCCAGCTCACCAGGGGCCGGTGAAAAACTGTTTTTT. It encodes CASSPGAGEKLFF. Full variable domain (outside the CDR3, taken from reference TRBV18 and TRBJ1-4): NAGVMQNPRHLVRRRGQEARLRCSPMKGHSHVYWYRQLPEEGLKFMVYLQKENIIDESGMPKERFSAEFPKEGPSILRIQQVVRGDSAAYFCASSPGAGEKLFFGSGTQLSVL.

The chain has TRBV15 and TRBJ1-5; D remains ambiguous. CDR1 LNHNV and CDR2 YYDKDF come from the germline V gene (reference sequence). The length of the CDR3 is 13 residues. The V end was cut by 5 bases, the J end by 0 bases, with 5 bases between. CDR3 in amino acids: CATSLNSNQPQHF. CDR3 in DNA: TGTGCCACCAGCCTAAATAGCAATCAGCCCCAGCATTTT.

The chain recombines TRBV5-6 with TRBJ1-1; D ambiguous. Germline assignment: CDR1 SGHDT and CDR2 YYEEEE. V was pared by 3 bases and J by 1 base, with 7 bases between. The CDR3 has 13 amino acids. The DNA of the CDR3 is TGTGCCAGCAGCTCTGAGAGGAACACTGAAGCTTTCTTT. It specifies CASSSERNTEAFF.

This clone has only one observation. The CDR3 DNA reads as TGTGCCAGCAGTGCGGAGGGAAACTATGGCTACACCTTC. Protein: CASSAEGNYGYTF. V usage is TRBV2 and J usage is TRBJ1-2; no clear D. Trimming removed 4 bases at V and 2 bases at J, with 8 bases between. Germline values: CDR1 SNHLY, CDR2 FYNNEI. CDR3 length equals 13 residues.

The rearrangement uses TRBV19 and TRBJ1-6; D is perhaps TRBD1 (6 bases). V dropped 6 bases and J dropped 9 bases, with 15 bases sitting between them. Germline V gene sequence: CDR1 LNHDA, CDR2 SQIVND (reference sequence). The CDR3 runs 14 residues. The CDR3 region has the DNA TGTGCCAGTAGACAGGGATTAAATTCTTCACCCCTCCACTTT. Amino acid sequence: CASRQGLNSSPLHF.

CDR3 in amino acids: CASSHGTNTEAFF. The CDR3 coding sequence is TGTGCCAGCAGTCACGGGACGAACACTGAAGCTTTCTTT. The V call is TRBV11-1, the J call TRBJ1-1; tentative D call: TRBD1 (5 bases). With 6 bases removed from V and 1 base from J, the gap between germline ends came to 9 bases. CDR3 length equals 13 residues. Germline V gene data show CDR1 as SGHAT and CDR2 as FQDESV (reference sequence).

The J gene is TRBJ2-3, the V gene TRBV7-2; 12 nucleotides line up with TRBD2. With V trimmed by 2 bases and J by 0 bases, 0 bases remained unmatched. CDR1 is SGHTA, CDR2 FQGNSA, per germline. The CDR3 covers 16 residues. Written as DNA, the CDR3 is TGTGCCAGCAGCTTACTAGCGGGGGGGAGCACAGATACGCAGTATTTT. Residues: CASSLLAGGSTDTQYF.

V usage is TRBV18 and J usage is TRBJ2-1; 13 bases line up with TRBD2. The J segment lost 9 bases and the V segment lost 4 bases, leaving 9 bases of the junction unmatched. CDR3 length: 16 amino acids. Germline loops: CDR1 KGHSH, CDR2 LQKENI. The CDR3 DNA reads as TGTGCCAGCTCACTATCACTAGCGGGGGGGCCTAGTGAGCAGTTCTTC. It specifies CASSLSLAGGPSEQFF. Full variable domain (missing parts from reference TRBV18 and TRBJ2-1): NAGVMQNPRHLVRRRGQEARLRCSPMKGHSHVYWYRQLPEEGLKFMVYLQKENIIDESGMPKERFSAEFPKEGPSILRIQQVVRGDSAAYFCASSLSLAGGPSEQFFGPGTRLTVL.

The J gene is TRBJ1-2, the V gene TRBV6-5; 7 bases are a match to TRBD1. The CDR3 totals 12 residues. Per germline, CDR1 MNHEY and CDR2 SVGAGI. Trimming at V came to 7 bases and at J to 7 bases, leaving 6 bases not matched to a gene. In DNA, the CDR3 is TGTGCCAGCACCGACAGGGTAGGTGGCTACACCTTC. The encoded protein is CASTDRVGGYTF.

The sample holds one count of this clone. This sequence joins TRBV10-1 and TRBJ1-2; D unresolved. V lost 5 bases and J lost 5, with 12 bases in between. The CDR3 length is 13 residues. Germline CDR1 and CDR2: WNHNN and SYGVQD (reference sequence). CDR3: CASSPGASYGYTF. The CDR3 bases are TGCGCCAGCAGTCCGGGAGCTTCTTATGGCTACACCTTC.

The CDR3 DNA is TGTGCCAGCAGCCTGACAATGAACACTGAAGCTTTCTTT. Encoded protein: CASSLTMNTEAFF. The rearrangement uses TRBV11-3 and TRBJ1-1; D uncertain. The V and J ends lost 5 bases and 0 bases respectively, with 7 bases between them. This CDR3 region has 13 residues. Germline V gene sequence: CDR1 SGHNT, CDR2 YENEEA.